Listed below are T cell receptor beta chains from one sample, sequenced in a study of CD8+CD57+ T cells in acquired aplastic anemia. A single record per CDR3 protein comes from TCRdb applying MiXCR to the reads. The table has approximately 170,000 distinct CDR3 sequences, approximately 52% seen once. What was sequenced was sorted CD4+, CD8+, or CD8+CD57+ T cells (not recorded which) from PBMCs. These receptors were taken from a human donor in good health, serving as a control. The CDR3 runs from the conserved cysteine through the conserved F or W. The order of the fields is D gene, clone size, J gene, V gene, CDR3 DNA, CDR3 protein. D genes are given only for firm matches. Clone size is stated in some rows and not others, as once, few, many or a class when expanded.

D gene: .; clone size: few; J gene: TRBJ1-4; V gene: TRBV7-9; CDR3 DNA: TGTGCCGGATGGAACGGAGCAACTAATGAAAAACTGTTTTTT; CDR3 protein: CAGWNGATNEKLFF
D gene: .; clone size: many; J gene: TRBJ2-2; V gene: TRBV7-3; CDR3 DNA: TGTGCCAGCAGATCAATCGGTAGACATTTCACGGGGGAGCTGTTTTTT; CDR3 protein: CASRSIGRHFTGELFF
D gene: .; clone size: few; J gene: TRBJ2-5; V gene: TRBV7-9; CDR3 DNA: TGTGCCAGCAGCTCGACCCGATTCGAGACCCAGTACTTC; CDR3 protein: CASSSTRFETQYF
D gene: TRBD2; clone size: .; J gene: TRBJ2-7; V gene: TRBV7-9; CDR3 DNA: TGTGCCAGCAGACCGGACGGGAGGGGGACCTACGAGCAGTACTTC; CDR3 protein: CASRPDGRGTYEQYF
D gene: TRBD1; clone size: .; J gene: TRBJ1-6; V gene: TRBV7-9; CDR3 DNA: TGTGCCAGCAGTCCCGGGACAGTACAAAATTCACCCCTCCACTTT; CDR3 protein: CASSPGTVQNSPLHF
D gene: .; clone size: .; J gene: TRBJ1-5; V gene: TRBV20-1; CDR3 DNA: TGCAGTGCTAGAGTCACAGGATGGTTTAATCAGCCCCAGCATTTT; CDR3 protein: CSARVTGWFNQPQHF
D gene: .; clone size: .; J gene: TRBJ1-3; V gene: TRBV10-2; CDR3 DNA: TGCGCCAGCCGGCGGCACAGGTGGTATTTT; CDR3 protein: CASRRHRWYF
D gene: TRBD1; clone size: .; J gene: TRBJ1-2; V gene: TRBV27; CDR3 DNA: TGTGCCAGCAGTGGACAGGGGACGCGCGGCTACACCTTC; CDR3 protein: CASSGQGTRGYTF
D gene: .; clone size: .; J gene: TRBJ1-3; V gene: TRBV10-3; CDR3 DNA: TGTGCAGGGAGTTCTGGAAACACCATATATTTT; CDR3 protein: CAGSSGNTIYF
D gene: TRBD1; clone size: .; J gene: TRBJ2-7; V gene: TRBV29-1; CDR3 DNA: TGCAGCGTTGCCCCGGGACAGGAACCCTACGAGCAGTACTTC; CDR3 protein: CSVAPGQEPYEQYF
D gene: .; clone size: few; J gene: TRBJ1-1; V gene: TRBV10-3; CDR3 DNA: TGTGCCGGCAGTGAAGCGAGTGGGGGCTCCACTGAAGCTTTCTTT; CDR3 protein: CAGSEASGGSTEAFF
D gene: .; clone size: .; J gene: TRBJ1-1; V gene: TRBV29-1; CDR3 DNA: TGCAGCGTGGCTCAGGGGCCGTACACTGAAGCTTTCTTT; CDR3 protein: CSVAQGPYTEAFF
D gene: TRBD2; clone size: .; J gene: TRBJ2-3; V gene: TRBV10-2; CDR3 DNA: TGCGCCAGCAGTTCGGGGGCACCACTAGCGGGCACAGATACGCAGTATTTT; CDR3 protein: CASSSGAPLAGTDTQYF
D gene: .; clone size: many; J gene: TRBJ1-2; V gene: TRBV19; CDR3 DNA: TGTGCCAGTAGTAATCCGGGACAAGGGGGAGGCTACACCTTC; CDR3 protein: CASSNPGQGGGYTF
D gene: .; clone size: .; J gene: TRBJ2-7; V gene: TRBV19; CDR3 DNA: TGTGCCAGTAGCCCTGGCGACCGTCGGGAATACGAGCAGTACTTC; CDR3 protein: CASSPGDRREYEQYF
D gene: .; clone size: .; J gene: TRBJ1-1; V gene: TRBV29-1; CDR3 DNA: TGCAGCGTGGGCACAGGGTTTGGCACTGAAGCTTTCTTT; CDR3 protein: CSVGTGFGTEAFF
D gene: .; clone size: .; J gene: TRBJ2-3; V gene: TRBV2; CDR3 DNA: TGTGCCAGCAAAGGGCGTGCAGATACGCAGTATTTT; CDR3 protein: CASKGRADTQYF
D gene: .; clone size: many; J gene: TRBJ2-7; V gene: TRBV27; CDR3 DNA: TGTGCCACGCCTGAAGGCACCTTCTACGAGCAGTACTTC; CDR3 protein: CATPEGTFYEQYF
D gene: .; clone size: .; J gene: TRBJ2-5; V gene: TRBV2; CDR3 DNA: TGTGCCAGCAGTGGGACAGACTCGGAGACCCAGTACTTC; CDR3 protein: CASSGTDSETQYF
D gene: TRBD1; clone size: .; J gene: TRBJ2-3; V gene: TRBV29-1; CDR3 DNA: TGCAGCGTACAGGGGAGCACAGATACGCAGTATTTT; CDR3 protein: CSVQGSTDTQYF
D gene: TRBD2; clone size: many; J gene: TRBJ2-1; V gene: TRBV10-3; CDR3 DNA: TGTGCCATCAGGGGGACTAGCGGGGCCTCCTACAATGAGCAGTTCTTC; CDR3 protein: CAIRGTSGASYNEQFF
D gene: TRBD2; clone size: few; J gene: TRBJ2-5; V gene: TRBV7-6; CDR3 DNA: TGTGCCAGCAGCTCTGGGCTAGCGGGGGAAGAGACCCAGTACTTC; CDR3 protein: CASSSGLAGEETQYF
D gene: TRBD1; clone size: .; J gene: TRBJ2-7; V gene: TRBV20-1; CDR3 DNA: TGCAGTGCTAGGGATCCGGGACAGGGCTCCGACGAGCAGTACTTC; CDR3 protein: CSARDPGQGSDEQYF
D gene: TRBD2; clone size: many; J gene: TRBJ2-7; V gene: TRBV7-8; CDR3 DNA: TGTGCCAGCAGCCGCGGGGGGTACGAGCAGTACTTC; CDR3 protein: CASSRGGYEQYF
D gene: .; clone size: .; J gene: TRBJ2-1; V gene: TRBV2; CDR3 DNA: TGTGCCAGCACTAGGGACTCGACATACAATGAGCAGTTCTTC; CDR3 protein: CASTRDSTYNEQFF